This T cell receptor (beta chain) was sequenced for a study of control samples from healthy donors and cancer patients. Sequenced by immunoSEQ multiplex PCR; TCRdb stores in-frame clones only, minus some. The sample has about 170,000 clones, over 85% seen once; the top ten hold approximately 4%. The CDR3 covers 13 residues. Trimming left V 7 bases short and J 7 bases short, with 16 bases between. In germline, CDR1 is MDHEN, CDR2 SYDVKM. Specimen: blood. The clonotype comes from a woman aged 55-69 years in good health. The rearrangement uses TRBV28 and TRBJ1-1; the D is unclear. CDR3 bases: TGTGCCAGCACCCCGGACTCCAGAAGTGAAGCTTTCTTT. This sequence encodes CASTPDSRSEAFF. The entire variable domain, with the rest obtained from reference TRBV28 and TRBJ1-1, is as follows: DVKVTQSSRYLVKRTGEKVFLECVQDMDHENMFWYRQDPGLGLRLIYFSYDVKMKEKGDIPEGYSVSREKKERFSLILESASTNQTSMYLCASTPDSRSEAFFGQGTRLTVV.